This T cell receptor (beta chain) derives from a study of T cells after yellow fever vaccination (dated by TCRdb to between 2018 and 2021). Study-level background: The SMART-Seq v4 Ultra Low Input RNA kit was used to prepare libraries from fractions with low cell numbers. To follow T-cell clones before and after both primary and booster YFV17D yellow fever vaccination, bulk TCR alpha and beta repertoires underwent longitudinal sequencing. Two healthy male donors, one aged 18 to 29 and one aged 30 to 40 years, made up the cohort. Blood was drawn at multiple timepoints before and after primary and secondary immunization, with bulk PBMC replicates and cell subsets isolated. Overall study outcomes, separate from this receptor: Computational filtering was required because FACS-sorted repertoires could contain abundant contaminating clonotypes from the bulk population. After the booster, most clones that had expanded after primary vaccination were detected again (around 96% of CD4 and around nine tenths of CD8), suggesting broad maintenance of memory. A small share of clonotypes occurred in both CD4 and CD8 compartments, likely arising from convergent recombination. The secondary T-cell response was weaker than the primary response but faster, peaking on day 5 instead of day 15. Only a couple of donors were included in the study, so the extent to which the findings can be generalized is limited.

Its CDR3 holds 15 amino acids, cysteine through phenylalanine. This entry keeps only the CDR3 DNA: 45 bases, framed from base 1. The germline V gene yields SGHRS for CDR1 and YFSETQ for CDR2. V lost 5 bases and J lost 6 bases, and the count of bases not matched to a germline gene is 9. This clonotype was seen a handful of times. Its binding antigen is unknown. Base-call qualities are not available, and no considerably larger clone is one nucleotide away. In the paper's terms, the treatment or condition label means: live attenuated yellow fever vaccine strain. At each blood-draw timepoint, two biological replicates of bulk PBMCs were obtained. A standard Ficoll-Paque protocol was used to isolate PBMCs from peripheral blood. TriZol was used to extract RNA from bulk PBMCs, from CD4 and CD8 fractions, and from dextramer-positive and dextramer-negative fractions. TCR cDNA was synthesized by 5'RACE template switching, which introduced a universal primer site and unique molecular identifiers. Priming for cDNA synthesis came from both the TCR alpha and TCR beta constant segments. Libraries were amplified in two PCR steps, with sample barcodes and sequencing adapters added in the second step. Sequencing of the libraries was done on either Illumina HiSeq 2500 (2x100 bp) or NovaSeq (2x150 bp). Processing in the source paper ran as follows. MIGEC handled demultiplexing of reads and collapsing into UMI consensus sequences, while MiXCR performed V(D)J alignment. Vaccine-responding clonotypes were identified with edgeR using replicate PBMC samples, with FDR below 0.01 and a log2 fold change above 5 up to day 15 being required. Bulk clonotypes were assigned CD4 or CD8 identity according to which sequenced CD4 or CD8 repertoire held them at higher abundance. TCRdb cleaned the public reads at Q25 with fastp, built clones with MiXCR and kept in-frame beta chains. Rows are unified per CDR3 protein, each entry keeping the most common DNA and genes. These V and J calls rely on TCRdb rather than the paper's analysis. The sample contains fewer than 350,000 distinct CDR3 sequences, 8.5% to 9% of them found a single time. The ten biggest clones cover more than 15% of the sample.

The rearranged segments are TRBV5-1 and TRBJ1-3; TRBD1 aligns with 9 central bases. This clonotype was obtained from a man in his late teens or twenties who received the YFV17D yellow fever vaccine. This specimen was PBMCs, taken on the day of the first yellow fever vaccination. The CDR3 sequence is CASSSGTGKENTIYF. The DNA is TGCGCCAGCAGTTCCGGGACAGGGAAGGAAAACACCATATATTTT.